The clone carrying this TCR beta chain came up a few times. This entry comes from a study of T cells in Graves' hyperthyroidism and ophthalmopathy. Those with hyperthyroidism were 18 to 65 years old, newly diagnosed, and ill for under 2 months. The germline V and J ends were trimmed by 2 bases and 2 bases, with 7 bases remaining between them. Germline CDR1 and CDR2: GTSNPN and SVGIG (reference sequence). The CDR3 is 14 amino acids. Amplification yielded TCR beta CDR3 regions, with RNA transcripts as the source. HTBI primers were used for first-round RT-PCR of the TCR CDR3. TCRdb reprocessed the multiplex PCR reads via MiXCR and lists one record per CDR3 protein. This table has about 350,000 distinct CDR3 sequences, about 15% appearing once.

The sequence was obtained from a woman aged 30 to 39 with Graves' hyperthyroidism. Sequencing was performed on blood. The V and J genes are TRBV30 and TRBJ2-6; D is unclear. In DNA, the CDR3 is TGTGCCTGGAGTTGGAGTCCTGGGGCCAACGTCCTGACTTTC. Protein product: CAWSWSPGANVLTF.